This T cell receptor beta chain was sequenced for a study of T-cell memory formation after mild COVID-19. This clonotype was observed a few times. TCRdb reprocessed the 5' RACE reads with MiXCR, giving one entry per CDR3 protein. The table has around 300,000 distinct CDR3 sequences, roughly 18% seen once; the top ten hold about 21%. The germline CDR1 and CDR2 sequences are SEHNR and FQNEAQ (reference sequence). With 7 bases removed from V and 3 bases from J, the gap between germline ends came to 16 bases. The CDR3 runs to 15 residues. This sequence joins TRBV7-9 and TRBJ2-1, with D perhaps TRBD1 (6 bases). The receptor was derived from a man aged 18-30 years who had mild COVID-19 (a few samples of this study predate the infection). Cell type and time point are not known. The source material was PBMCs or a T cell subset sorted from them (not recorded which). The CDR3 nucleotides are TGTGCCAGCACCACGTCCGGGACAAACTACAATGAGCAGTTCTTC. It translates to CASTTSGTNYNEQFF.